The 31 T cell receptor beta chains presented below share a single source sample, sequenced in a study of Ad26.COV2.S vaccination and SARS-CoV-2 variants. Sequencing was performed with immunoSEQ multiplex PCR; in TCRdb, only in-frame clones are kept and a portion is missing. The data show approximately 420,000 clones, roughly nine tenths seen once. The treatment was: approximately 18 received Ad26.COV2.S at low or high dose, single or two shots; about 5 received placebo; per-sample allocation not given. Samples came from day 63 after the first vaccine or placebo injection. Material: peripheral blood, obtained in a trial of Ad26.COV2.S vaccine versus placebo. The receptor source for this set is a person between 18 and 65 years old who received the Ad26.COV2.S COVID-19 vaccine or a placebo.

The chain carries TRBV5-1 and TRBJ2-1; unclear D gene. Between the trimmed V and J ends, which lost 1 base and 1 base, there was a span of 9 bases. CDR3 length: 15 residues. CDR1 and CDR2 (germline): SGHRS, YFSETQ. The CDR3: CASSLMGSSYNEQFF. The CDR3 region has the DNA TGCGCCAGCAGCTTGATGGGAAGTTCCTACAATGAGCAGTTCTTC.

The CDR3 loop reads CASSLFPGGTDTQYF. In DNA, the CDR3 is TGCGCCAGCAGCTTGTTTCCGGGGGGAACAGATACGCAGTATTTT. The chain recombines TRBV5-1 with TRBJ2-3; TRBD2 aligns across 7 bases. This CDR3 region has 15 residues. Germline CDR1 SGHRS, CDR2 YFSETQ. V gave up 1 base and J gave up 3 bases; unmatched junction bases: 5.

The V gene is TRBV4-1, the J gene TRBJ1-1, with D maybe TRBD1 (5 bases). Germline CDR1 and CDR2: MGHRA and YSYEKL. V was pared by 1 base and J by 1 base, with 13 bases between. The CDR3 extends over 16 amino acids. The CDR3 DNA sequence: TGCGCCAGCAGCCAAGCCTCAATCGGGGGGAACACTGAAGCTTTCTTT. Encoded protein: CASSQASIGGNTEAFF.

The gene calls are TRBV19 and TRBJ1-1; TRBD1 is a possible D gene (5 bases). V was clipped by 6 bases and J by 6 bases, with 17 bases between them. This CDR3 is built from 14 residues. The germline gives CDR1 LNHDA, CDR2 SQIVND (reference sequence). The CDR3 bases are TGTGCCAGTAGCCAACATAGGGGTGGGGCTGAAGCTTTCTTT. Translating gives CASSQHRGGAEAFF.

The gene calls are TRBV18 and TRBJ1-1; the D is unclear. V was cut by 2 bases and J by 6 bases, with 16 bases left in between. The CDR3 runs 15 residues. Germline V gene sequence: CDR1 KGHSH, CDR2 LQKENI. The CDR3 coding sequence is TGTGCCAGCTCACCAAACGAGGGTATGATTGCTGAAGCTTTCTTT. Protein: CASSPNEGMIAEAFF.

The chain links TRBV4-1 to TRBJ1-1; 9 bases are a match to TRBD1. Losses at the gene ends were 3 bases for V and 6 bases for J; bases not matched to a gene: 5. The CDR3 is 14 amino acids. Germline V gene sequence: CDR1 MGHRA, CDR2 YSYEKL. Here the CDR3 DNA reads TGCGCCAGCAGCCAGAACAGGGGGCTGGCTGAAGCTTTCTTT. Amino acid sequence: CASSQNRGLAEAFF.

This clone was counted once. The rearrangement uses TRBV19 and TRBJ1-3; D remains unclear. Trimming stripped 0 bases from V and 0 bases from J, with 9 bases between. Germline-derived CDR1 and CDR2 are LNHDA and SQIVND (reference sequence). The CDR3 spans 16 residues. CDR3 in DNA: TGTGCCAGTAGTATAGATACGGCCTACTCTGGAAACACCATATATTTT. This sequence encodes CASSIDTAYSGNTIYF.

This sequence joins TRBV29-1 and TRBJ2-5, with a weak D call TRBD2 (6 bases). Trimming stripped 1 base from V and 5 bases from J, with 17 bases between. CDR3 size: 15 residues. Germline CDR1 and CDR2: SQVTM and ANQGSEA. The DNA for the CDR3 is TGCAGCGTTGAAGGGGGGGATTCTGCATGGGAGACCCAGTACTTC. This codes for CSVEGGDSAWETQYF. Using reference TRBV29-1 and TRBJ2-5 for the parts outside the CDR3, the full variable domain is SAVISQKPSRDICQRGTSLTIQCQVDSQVTMMFWYRQQPGQSLTLIATANQGSEATYESGFVIDKFPISRPNLTFSTLTVSNMSPEDSSIYLCSVEGGDSAWETQYFGPGTRLLVL.

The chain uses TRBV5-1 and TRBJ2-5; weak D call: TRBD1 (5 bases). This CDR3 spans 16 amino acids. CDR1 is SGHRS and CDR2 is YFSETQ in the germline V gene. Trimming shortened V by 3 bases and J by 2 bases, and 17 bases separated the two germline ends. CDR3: CASSSVVTVRQETQYF. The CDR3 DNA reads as TGCGCCAGCAGCTCCGTTGTGACAGTACGGCAAGAGACCCAGTACTTC.

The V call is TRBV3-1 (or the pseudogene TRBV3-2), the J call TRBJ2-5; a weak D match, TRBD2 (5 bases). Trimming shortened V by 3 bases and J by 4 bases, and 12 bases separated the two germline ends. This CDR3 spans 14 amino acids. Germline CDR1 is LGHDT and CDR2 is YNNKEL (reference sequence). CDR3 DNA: TGTGCCAGCAGCCACGGACGCGAGGGAGAGACCCAGTACTTC. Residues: CASSHGREGETQYF.

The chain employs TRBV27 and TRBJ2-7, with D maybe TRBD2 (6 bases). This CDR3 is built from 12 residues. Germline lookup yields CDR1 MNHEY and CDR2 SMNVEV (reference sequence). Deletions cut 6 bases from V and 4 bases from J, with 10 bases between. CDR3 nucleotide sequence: TGTGCCAGCAGGTCGAGCGGGTACGAGCAGTACTTC. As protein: CASRSSGYEQYF.

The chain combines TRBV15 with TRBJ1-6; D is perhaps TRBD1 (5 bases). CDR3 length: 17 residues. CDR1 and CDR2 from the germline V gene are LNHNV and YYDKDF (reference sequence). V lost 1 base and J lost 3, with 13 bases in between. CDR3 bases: TGTGCCACCAGCAGAGGCCTCACGGACATCTATAATTCACCCCTCCACTTT. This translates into CATSRGLTDIYNSPLHF.

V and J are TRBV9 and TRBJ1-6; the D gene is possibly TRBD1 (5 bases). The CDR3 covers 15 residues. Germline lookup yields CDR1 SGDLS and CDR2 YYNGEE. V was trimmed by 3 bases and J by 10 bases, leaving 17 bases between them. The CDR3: CASSEGQALRSPLHF. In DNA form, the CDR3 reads TGTGCCAGCAGCGAGGGGCAGGCCCTTCGATCACCCCTCCACTTT.

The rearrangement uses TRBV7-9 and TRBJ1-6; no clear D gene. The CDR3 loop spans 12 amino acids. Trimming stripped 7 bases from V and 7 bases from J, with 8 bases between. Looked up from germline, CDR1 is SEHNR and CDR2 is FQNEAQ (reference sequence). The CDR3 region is CASTTGNSPLHF. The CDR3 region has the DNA TGTGCCAGCACCACGGGGAATTCACCCCTCCACTTT. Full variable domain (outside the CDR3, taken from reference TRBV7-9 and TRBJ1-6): DTGVSQNPRHKITKRGQNVTFRCDPISEHNRLYWYRQTLGQGPEFLTYFQNEAQLEKSRLLSDRFSAERPKGSFSTLEIQRTEQGDSAMYLCASTTGNSPLHFGNGTRLTVT.

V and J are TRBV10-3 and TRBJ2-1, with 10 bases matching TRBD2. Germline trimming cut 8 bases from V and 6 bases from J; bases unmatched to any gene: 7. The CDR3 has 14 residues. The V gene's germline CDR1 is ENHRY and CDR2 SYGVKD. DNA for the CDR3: TGTGCCATCCTCGGGGAGCGGGGGGGCAATGAGCAGTTCTTC. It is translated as CAILGERGGNEQFF.

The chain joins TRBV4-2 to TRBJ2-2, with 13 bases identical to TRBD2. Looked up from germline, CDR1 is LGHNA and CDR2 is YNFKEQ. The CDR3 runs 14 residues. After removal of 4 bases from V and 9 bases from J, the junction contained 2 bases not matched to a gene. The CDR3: CASSPLAGGRELFF. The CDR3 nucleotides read TGTGCCAGCAGCCCACTAGCGGGGGGGCGGGAGCTGTTTTTT.

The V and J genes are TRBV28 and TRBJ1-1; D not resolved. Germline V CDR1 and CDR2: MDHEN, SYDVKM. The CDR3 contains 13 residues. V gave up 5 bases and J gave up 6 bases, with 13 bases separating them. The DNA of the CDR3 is TGTGCCAGCAGTATTCCTAGGTATGCTGAAGCTTTCTTT. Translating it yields CASSIPRYAEAFF.

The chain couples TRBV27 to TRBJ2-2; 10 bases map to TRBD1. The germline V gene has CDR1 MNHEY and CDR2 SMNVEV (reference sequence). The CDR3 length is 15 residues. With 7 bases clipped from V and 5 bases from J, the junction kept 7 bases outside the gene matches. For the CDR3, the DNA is TGTGCCAGCACCACCGGGACAGGGGATACCGGGGAGCTGTTTTTT. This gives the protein CASTTGTGDTGELFF.

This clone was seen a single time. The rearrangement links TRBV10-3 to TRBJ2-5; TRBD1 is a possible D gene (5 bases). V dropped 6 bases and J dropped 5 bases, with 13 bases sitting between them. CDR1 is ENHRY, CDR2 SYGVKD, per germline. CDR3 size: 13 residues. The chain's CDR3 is CAIRGGAGETQYF. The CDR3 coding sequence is TGTGCCATCAGGGGTGGGGCTGGGGAGACCCAGTACTTC.

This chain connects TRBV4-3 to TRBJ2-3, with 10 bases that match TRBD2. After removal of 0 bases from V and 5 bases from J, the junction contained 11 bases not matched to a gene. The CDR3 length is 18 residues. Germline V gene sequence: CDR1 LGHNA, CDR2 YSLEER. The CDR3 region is CASSQDWSGGVLRDTQYF. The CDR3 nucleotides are TGCGCCAGCAGCCAAGATTGGAGCGGGGGGGTACTAAGAGATACGCAGTATTTT.

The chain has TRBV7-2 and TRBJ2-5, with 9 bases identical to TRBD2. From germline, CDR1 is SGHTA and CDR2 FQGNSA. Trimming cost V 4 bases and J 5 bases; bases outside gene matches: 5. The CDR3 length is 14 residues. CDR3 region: CASSSRGGLETQYF. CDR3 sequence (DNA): TGTGCCAGCAGCTCGCGGGGGGGCCTCGAGACCCAGTACTTC.

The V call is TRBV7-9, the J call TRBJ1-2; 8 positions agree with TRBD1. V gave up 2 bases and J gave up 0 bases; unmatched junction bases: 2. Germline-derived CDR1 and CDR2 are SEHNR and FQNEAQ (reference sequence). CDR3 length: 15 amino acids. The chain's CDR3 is CASSLTGGANYGYTF. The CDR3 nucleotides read TGTGCCAGCAGCTTAACAGGGGGAGCTAACTATGGCTACACCTTC.

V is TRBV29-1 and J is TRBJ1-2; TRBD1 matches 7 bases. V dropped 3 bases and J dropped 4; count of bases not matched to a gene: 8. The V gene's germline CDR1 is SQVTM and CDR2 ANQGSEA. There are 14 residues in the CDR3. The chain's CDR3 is CSVEGGTAVYGYTF. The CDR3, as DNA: TGCAGCGTTGAGGGAGGGACAGCGGTCTATGGCTACACCTTC.

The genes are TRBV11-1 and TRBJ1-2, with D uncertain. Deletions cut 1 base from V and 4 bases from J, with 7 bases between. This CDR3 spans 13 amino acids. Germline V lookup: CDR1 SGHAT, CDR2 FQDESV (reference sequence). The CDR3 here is CASSLVTGYGYTF. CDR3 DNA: TGTGCCAGCAGCTTAGTGACCGGCTATGGCTACACCTTC.

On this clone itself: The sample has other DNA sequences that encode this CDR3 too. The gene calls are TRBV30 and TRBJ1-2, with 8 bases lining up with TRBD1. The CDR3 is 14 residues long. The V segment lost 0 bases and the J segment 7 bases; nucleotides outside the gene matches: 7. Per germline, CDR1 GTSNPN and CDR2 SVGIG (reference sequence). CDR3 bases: TGTGCCTGGAGTGTTGGACAGGGCCTCCGTGGCTACACCTTC. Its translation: CAWSVGQGLRGYTF.

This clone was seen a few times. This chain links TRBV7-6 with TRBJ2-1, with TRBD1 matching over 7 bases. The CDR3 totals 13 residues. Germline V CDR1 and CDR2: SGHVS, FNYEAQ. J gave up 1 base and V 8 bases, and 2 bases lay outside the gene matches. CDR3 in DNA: TGTGCCAGCCACAGGGGATCCTACAATGAGCAGTTCTTC. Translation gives CASHRGSYNEQFF.

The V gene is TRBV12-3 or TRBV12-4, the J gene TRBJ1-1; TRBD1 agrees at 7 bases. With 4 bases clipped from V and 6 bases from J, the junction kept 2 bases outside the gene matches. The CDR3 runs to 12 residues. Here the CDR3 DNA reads TGTGCCAGCAGTTCCCAGGGGGCTGAAGCTTTCTTT. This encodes CASSSQGAEAFF.

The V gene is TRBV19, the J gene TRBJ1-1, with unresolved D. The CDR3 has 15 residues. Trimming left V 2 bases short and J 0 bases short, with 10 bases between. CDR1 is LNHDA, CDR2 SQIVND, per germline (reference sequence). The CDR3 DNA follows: TGTGCCAGTAGTATATCTCACGAAATGAACACTGAAGCTTTCTTT. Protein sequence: CASSISHEMNTEAFF.

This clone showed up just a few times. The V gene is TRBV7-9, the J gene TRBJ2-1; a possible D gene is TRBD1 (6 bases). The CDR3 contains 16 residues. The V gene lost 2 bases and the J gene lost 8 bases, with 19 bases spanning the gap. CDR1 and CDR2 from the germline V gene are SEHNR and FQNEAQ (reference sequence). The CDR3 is CASSLLRGANRDEQFF. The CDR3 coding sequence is TGTGCCAGCAGCTTACTACGAGGGGCGAACAGGGATGAGCAGTTCTTC.

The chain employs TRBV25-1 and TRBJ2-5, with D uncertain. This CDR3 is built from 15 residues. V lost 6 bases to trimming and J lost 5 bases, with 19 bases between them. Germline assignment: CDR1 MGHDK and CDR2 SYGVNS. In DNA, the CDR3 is TGTGCCAGCAGCAATTCTCAGGTGGGGTGGGAGACCCAGTACTTC. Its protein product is CASSNSQVGWETQYF.

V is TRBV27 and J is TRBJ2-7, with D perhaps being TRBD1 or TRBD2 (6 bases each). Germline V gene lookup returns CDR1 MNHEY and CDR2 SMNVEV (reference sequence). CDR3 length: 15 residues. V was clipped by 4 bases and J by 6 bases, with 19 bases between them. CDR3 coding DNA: TGTGCCAGCAGTTCCTACCTTAGGGGGGTGGGCGAGCAGTACTTC. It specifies CASSSYLRGVGEQYF.